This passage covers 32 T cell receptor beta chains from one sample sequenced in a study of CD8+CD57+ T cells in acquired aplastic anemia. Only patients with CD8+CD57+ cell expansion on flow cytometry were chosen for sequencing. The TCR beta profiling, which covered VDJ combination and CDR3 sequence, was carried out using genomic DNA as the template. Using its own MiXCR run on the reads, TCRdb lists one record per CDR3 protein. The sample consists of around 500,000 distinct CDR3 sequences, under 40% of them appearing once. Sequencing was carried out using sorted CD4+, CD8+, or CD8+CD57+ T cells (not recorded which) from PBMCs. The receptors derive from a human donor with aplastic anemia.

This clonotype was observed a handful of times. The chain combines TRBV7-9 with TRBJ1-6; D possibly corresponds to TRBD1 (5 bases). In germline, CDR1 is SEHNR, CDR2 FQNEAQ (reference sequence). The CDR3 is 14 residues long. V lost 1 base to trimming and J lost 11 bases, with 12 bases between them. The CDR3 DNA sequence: TGTGCCAGCAGCTTAGGGGGACTTGTGGCACCCCTCCACTTT. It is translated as CASSLGGLVAPLHF.

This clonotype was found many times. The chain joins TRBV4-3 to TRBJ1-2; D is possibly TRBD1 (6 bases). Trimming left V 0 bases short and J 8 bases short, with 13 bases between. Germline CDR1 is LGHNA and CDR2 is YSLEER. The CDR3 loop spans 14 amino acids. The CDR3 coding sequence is TGCGCCAGCAGCCAAGATCGGGGGGCGACCGGCTACACCTTC. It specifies CASSQDRGATGYTF.

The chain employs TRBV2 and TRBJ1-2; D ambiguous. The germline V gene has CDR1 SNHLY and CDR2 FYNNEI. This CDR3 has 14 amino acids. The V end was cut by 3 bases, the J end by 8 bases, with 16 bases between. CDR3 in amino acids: CASSEEALPQGYTF. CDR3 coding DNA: TGTGCCAGCAGTGAGGAGGCCCTACCTCAGGGCTACACCTTC.

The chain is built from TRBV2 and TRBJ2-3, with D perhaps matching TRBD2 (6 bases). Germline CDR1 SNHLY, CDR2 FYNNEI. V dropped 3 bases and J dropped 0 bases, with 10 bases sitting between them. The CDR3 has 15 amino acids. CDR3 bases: TGTGCCAGCAGTGACGGGGGACCAAGCACAGATACGCAGTATTTT. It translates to CASSDGGPSTDTQYF.

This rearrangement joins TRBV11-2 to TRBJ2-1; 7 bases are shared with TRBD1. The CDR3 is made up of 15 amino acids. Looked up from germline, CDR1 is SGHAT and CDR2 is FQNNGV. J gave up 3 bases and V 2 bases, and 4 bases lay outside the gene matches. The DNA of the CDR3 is TGTGCCAGCAGCTTATCACAGGGGATCTACAATGAGCAGTTCTTC. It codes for CASSLSQGIYNEQFF.

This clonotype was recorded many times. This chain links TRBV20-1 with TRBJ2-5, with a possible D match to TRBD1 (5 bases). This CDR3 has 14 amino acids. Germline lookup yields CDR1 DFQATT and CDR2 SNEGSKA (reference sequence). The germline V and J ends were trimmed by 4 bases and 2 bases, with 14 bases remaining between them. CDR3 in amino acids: CSANGAKGQETQYF. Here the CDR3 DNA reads TGCAGTGCTAATGGGGCCAAGGGGCAAGAGACCCAGTACTTC.

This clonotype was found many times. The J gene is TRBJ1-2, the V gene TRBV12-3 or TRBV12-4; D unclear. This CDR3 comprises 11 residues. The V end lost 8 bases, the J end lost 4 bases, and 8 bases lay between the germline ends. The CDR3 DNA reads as TGTGCCAGCGCCTATCCCTATGGCTACACCTTC. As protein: CASAYPYGYTF.

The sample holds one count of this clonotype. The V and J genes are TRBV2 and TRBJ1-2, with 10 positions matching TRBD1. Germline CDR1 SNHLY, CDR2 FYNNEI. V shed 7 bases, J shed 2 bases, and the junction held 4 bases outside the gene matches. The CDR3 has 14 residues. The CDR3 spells CASIPTGGNYGYTF. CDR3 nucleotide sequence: TGTGCCAGCATTCCGACAGGGGGCAACTATGGCTACACCTTC.

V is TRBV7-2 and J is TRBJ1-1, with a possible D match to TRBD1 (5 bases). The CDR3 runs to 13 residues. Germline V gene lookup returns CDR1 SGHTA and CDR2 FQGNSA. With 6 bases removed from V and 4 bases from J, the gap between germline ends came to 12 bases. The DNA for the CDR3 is TGTGCCAGCAGTTTGGGGGTAAGCACTGAAGCTTTCTTT. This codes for CASSLGVSTEAFF.

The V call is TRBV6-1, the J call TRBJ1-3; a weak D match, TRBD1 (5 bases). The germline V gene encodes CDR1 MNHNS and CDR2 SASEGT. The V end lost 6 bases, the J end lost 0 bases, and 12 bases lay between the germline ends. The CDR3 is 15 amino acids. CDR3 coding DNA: TGTGCCAGCAGCGACACTCAGGGCTCTGGAAACACCATATATTTT. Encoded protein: CASSDTQGSGNTIYF.

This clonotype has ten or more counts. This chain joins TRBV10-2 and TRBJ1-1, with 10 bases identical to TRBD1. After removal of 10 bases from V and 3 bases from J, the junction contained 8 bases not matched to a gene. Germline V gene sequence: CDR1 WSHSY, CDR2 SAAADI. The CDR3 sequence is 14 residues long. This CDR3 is CATGQGKGDTEAFF. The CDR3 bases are TGCGCCACGGGACAGGGGAAGGGAGACACTGAAGCTTTCTTT.

The DNA of the CDR3 is TGTGCCAGTGGAGGGGTATTGGACAGGAGGGGTGAAAAACTGTTTTTT. Protein product: CASGGVLDRRGEKLFF. The J gene is TRBJ1-4, the V gene TRBV19; 7 nucleotides match TRBD1. The CDR3 is 16 amino acids. Germline CDR1 LNHDA, CDR2 SQIVND (reference sequence). After removal of 8 bases from V and 7 bases from J, the junction contained 16 bases not matched to a gene.

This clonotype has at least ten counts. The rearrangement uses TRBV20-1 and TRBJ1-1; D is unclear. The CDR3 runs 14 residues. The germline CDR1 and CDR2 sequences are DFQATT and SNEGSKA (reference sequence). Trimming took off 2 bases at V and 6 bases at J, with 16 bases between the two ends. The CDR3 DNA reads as TGCAGTGCTAGACGGCAACGGCGGAGTGCTGAAGCTTTCTTT. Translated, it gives CSARRQRRSAEAFF.

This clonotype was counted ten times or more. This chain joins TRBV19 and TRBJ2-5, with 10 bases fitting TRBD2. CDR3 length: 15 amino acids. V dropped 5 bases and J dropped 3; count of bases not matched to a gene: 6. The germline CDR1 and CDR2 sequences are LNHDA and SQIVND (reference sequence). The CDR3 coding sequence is TGTGCCAGTAGTCCCGTCCTAGCGGGGGAAGAGACCCAGTACTTC. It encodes CASSPVLAGEETQYF.

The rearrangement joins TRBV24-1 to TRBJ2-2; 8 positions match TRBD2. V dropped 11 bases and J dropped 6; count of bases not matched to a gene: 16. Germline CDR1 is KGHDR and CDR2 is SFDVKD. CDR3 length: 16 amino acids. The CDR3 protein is CASRTLAAVGAGELFF. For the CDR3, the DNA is TGTGCCAGCAGGACACTAGCGGCCGTGGGGGCCGGGGAGCTGTTTTTT.

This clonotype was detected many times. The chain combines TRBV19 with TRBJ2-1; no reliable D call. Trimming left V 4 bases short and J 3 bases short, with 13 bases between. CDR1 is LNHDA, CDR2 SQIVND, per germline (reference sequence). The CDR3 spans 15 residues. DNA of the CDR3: TGTGCCAGTAGTACTAGAGCCAACCACTACAATGAGCAGTTCTTC. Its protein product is CASSTRANHYNEQFF. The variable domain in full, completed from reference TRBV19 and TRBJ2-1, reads DGGITQSPKYLFRKEGQNVTLSCEQNLNHDAMYWYRQDPGQGLRLIYYSQIVNDFQKGDIAEGYSVSREKKESFPLTVTSAQKNPTAFYLCASSTRANHYNEQFFGPGTRLTVL.

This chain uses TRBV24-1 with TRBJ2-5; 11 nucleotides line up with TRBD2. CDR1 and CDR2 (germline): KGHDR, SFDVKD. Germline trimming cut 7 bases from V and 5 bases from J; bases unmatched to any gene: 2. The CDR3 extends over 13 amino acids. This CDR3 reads CATRTSGVETQYF. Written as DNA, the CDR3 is TGTGCCACCAGGACTAGCGGGGTGGAGACCCAGTACTTC.

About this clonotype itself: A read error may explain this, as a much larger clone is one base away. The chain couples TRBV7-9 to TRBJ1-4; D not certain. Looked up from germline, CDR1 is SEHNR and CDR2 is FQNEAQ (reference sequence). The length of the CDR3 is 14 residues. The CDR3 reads CASSLATTNEELFF. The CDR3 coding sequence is TGTGCCAGCAGCTTAGCAACAACTAATGAAGAACTGTTTTTT.

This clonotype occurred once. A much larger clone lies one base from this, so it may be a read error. CDR3 amino acids: CASSGIVDSGGSYEQYF. In DNA, the CDR3 is TGTGCCAGCAGTGGAATTGTGGATAGCGGGGGGAGCTACGAGCAGTACTTC. The V and J genes are TRBV2 and TRBJ2-7; 10 bases are a match to TRBD2. CDR1 is SNHLY, CDR2 FYNNEI, per germline. With V trimmed by 4 bases and J by 3 bases, 12 bases remained unmatched. The CDR3 has 17 amino acids.

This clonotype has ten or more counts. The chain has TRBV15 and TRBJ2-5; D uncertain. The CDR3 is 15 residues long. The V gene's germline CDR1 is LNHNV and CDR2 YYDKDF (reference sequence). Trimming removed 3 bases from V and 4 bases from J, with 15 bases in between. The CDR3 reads CATSSSRDIVETQYF. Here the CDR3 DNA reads TGTGCCACCAGCAGTTCCCGCGACATAGTAGAGACCCAGTACTTC.

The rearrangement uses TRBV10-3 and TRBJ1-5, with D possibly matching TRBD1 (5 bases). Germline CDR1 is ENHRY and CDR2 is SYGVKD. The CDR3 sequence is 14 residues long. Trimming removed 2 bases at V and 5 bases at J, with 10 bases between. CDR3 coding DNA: TGTGCCATCAGTGAGGAGGGGAGAGATCAGCCCCAGCATTTT. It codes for CAISEEGRDQPQHF.

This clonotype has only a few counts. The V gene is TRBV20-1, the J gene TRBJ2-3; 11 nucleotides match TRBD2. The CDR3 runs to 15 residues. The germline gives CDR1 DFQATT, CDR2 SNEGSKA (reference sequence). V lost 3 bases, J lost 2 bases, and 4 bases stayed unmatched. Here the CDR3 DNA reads TGCAGTGCTAGGGGGACTAGCGGCTTCACAGATACGCAGTATTTT. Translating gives CSARGTSGFTDTQYF.

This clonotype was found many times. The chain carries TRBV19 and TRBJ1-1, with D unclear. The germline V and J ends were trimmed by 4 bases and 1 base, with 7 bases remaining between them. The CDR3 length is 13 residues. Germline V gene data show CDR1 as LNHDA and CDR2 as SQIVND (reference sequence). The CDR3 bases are TGTGCCAGTAGTACCTCGGCGAACACTGAAGCTTTCTTT. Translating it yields CASSTSANTEAFF.

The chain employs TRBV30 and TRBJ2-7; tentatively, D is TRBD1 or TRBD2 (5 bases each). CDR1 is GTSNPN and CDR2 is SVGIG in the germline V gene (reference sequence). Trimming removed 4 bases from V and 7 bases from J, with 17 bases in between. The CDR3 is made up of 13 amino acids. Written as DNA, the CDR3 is TGTGCCTGGATACTAGGGGCGACGGGGGAGCAGTACTTC. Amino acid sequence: CAWILGATGEQYF.

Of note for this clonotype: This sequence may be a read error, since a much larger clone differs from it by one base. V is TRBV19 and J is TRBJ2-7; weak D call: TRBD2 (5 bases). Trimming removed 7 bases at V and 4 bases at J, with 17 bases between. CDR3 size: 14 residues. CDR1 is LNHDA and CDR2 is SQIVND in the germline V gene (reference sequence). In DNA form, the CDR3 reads TGTGCCAGTACCATAGGCGGGTCGGCTTACGAGCAGTACTTC. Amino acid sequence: CASTIGGSAYEQYF.

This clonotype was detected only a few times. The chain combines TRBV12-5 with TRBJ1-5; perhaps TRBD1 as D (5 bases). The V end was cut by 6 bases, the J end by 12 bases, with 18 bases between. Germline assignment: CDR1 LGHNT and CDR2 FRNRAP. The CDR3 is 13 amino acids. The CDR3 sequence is CASGSSGKLHQHF. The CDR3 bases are TGTGCTAGTGGATCGTCAGGGAAACTACACCAGCATTTT. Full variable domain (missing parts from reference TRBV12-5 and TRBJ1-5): DARVTQTPRHKVTEMGQEVTMRCQPILGHNTVFWYRQTMMQGLELLAYFRNRAPLDDSGMPKDRFSAEMPDATLATLKIQPSEPRDSAVYFCASGSSGKLHQHFGDGTRLSIL.

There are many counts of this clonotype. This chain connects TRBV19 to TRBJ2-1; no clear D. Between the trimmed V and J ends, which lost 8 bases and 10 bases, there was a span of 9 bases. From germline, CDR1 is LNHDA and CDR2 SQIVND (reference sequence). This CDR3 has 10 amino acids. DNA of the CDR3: TGTGCCAGTGGGTCGGCGGAGCAGTTCTTC. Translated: CASGSAEQFF.

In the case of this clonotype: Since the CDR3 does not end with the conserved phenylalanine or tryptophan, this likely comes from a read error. As DNA, the CDR3 is TGCAGCGCCGGGGCCGCCAACGAGCAGTACCTC. Translation: CSAGAANEQYL. This chain uses TRBV29-1 with TRBJ2-7; D might be TRBD1 or TRBD2, each matching 5 bases. Trimming took off 7 bases at V and 5 bases at J, with 12 bases between the two ends. Germline CDR1 reads SQVTM; CDR2 reads ANQGSEA. There are 11 residues in the CDR3.

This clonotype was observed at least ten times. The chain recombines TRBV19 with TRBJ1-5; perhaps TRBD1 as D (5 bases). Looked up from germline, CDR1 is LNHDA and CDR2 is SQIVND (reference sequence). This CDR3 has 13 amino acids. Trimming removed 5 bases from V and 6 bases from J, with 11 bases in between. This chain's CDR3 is CASSRGVAQPQHF. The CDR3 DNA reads TGTGCCAGTAGTCGGGGGGTGGCTCAGCCCCAGCATTTT.

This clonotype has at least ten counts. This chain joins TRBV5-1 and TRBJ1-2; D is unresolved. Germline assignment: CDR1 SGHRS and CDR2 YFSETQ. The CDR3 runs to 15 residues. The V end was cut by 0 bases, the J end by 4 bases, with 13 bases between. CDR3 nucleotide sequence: TGCGCCAGCAGCTTGGATCTAGAGGGCCTCTATGGCTACACCTTC. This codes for CASSLDLEGLYGYTF.

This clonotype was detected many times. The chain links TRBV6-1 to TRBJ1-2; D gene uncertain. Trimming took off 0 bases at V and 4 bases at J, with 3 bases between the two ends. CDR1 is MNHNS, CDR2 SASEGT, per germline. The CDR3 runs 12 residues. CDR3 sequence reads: CASSEAPYGYTF. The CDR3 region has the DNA TGTGCCAGCAGTGAAGCTCCCTATGGCTACACCTTC.

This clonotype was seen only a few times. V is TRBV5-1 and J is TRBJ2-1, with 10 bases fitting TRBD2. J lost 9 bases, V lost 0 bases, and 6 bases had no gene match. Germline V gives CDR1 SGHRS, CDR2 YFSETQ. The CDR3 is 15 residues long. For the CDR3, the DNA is TGCGCCAGCAGCTTGGAGTCTAGCGGGAGTCCTGAGCAGTTCTTC. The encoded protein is CASSLESSGSPEQFF.